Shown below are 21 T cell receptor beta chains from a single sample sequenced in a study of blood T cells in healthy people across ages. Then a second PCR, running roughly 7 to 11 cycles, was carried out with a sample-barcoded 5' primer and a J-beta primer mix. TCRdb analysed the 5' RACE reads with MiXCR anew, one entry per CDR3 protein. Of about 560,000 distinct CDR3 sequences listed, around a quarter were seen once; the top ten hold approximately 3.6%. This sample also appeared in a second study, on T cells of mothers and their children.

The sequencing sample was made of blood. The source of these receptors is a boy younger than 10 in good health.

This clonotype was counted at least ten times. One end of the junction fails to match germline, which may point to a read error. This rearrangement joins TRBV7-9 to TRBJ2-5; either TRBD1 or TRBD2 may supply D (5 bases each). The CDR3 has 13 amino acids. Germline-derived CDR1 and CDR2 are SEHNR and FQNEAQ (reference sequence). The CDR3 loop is CASSLAGRETQYF. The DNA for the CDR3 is TGTGCCAGCAGTTTAGCAGGGAGAGAGACCCAGTACTTC.

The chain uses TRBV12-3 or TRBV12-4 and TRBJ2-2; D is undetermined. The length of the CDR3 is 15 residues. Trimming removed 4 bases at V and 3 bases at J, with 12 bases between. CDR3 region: CASSSHYMDTGELFF. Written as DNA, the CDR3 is TGTGCCAGCAGTTCCCACTATATGGACACCGGGGAGCTGTTTTTT.

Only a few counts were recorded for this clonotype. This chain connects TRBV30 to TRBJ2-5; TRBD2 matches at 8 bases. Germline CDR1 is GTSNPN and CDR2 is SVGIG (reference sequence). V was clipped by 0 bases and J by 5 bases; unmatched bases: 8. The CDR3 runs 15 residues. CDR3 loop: CAWSVVAGLGETQYF. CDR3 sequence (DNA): TGTGCCTGGAGTGTAGTAGCGGGGTTGGGGGAGACCCAGTACTTC.

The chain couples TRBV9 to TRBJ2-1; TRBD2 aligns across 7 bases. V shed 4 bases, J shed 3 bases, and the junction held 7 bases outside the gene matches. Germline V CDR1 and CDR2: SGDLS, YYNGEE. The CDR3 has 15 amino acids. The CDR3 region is CASSIRDYHYNEQFF. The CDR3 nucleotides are TGTGCCAGCAGCATCCGGGACTACCACTACAATGAGCAGTTCTTC.

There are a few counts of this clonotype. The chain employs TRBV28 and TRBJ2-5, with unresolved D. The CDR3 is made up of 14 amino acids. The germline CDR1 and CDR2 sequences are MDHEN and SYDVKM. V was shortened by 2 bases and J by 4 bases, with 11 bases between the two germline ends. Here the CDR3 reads CASSLQPRRETQYF. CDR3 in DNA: TGTGCCAGCAGTTTACAACCCCGCAGAGAGACCCAGTACTTC.

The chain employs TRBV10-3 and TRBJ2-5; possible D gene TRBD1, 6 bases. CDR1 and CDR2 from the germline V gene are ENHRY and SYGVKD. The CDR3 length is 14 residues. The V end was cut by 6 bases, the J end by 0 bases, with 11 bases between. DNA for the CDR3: TGTGCCATCAGAGGGGGAAGGGACCAAGAGACCCAGTACTTC. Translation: CAIRGGRDQETQYF.

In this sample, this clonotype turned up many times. CDR3 residues: CASSLGAETQYF. CDR3 DNA: TGTGCCAGCAGCCTTGGGGCCGAGACCCAGTACTTC. J is TRBJ2-5 and V is TRBV3-1; TRBD1 might be the D (5 bases). Germline-derived CDR1 and CDR2 are LGHDT and YNNKEL (reference sequence). The V gene lost 4 bases and the J gene lost 5 bases, with 8 bases spanning the gap. This CDR3 contains 12 residues.

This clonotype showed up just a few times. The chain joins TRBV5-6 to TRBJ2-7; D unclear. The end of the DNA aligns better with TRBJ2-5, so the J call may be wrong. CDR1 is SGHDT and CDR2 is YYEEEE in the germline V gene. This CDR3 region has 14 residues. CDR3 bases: TGTGCCAGCAGCTTTGATGAGACTTCGGAGACCCAGTACTTC. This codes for CASSFDETSETQYF.

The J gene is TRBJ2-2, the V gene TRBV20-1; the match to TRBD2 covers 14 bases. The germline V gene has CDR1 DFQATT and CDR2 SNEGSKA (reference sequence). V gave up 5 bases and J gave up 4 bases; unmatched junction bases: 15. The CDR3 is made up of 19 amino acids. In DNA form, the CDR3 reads TGCAGTGCTCGCCCTTCCCCCGGGACTAGCGGGAGATCCACCGGGGAGCTGTTTTTT. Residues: CSARPSPGTSGRSTGELFF.

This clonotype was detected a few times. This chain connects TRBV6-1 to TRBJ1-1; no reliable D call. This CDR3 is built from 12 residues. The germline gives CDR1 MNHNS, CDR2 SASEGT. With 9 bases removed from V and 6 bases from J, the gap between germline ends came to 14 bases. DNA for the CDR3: TGTGCCAGTCTCCCACGGGTCGCTGAAGCTTTCTTT. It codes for CASLPRVAEAFF.

DNA for the CDR3: TGCGCCAGCAGCGATGGACCAAGCCGCCCCTCCTACGAGCAGTACTTC. Protein sequence: CASSDGPSRPSYEQYF. The V and J genes are TRBV5-1 and TRBJ2-7; D unclear. Trimming stripped 4 bases from V and 0 bases from J, with 17 bases between. CDR1 and CDR2 from the germline V gene are SGHRS and YFSETQ. The CDR3 is 16 residues long.

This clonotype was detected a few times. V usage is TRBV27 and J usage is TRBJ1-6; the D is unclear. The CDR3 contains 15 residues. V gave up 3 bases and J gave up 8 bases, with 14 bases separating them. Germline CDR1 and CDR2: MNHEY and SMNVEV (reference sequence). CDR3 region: CASSFQWTGDSPLHF. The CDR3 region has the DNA TGTGCCAGCAGTTTTCAATGGACGGGAGATTCACCCCTCCACTTT.

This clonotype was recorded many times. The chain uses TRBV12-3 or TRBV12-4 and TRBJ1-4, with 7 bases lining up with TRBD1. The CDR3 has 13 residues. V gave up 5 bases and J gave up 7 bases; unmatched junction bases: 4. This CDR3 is CASSRDSFEKLFF. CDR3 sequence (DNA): TGTGCCAGCAGTCGGGACAGTTTTGAAAAACTGTTTTTT.

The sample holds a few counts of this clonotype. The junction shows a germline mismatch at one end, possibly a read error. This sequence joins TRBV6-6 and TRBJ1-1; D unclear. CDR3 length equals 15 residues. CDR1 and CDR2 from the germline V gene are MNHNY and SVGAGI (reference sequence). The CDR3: CAGSYSLQRGAEAFF. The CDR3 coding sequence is TGTGCCGGCAGTTACTCGTTACAGCGTGGCGCTGAAGCTTTCTTT.

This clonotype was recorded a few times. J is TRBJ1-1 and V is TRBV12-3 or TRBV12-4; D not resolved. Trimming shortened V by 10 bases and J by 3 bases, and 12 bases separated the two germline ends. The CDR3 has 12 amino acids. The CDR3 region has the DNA TGTGCCATCCAGTTGGGTTACACTGAAGCTTTCTTT. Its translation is CAIQLGYTEAFF.

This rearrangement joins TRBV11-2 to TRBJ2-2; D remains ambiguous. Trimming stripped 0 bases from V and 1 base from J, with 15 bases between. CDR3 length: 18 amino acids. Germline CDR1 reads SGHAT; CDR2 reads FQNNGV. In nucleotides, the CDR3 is TGTGCCAGCAGCTTAGAGTTGTTGGGCGAGTGGAACACCGGGGAGCTGTTTTTT. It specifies CASSLELLGEWNTGELFF.

CDR3 nucleotide sequence: TGCAGTGCTAGGCCCCCGGGAGTCTACAATGAGCAGTTCTTC. This gives the protein CSARPPGVYNEQFF. V gene TRBV20-1 combines with J gene TRBJ2-1; D might be TRBD2 (6 bases). With 3 bases removed from V and 3 bases from J, the gap between germline ends came to 12 bases. The length of the CDR3 is 14 residues. Germline CDR1 and CDR2: DFQATT and SNEGSKA (reference sequence).

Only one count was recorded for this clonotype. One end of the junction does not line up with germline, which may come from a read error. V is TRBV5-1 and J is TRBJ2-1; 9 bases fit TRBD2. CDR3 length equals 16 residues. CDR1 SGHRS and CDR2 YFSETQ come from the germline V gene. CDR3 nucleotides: TGCGCCAGCAGCTTAGATGCGGGGGGGCGGTACAATGAGCAGTCCTTC. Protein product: CASSLDAGGRYNEQSF.

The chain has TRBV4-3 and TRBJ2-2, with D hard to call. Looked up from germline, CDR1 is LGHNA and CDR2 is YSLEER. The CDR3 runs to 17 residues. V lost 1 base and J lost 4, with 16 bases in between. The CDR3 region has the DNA TGCGCCAGCAGCCAAGCTGACTCGACCCCGGGCACCGGGGAGCTGTTTTTT. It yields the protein CASSQADSTPGTGELFF.

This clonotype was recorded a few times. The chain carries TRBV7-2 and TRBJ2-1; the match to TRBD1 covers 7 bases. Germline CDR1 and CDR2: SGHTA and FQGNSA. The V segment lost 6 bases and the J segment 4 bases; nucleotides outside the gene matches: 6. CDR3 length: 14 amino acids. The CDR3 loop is CASSDTGAYNEQFF. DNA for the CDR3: TGTGCCAGCAGTGATACAGGGGCTTACAATGAGCAGTTCTTC.

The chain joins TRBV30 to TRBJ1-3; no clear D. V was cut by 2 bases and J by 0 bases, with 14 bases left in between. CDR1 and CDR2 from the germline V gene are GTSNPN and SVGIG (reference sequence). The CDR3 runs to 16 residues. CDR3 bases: TGTGCCTGGAGTAAGGGCCGTCCGAGCTCTGGAAACACCATATATTTT. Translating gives CAWSKGRPSSGNTIYF.